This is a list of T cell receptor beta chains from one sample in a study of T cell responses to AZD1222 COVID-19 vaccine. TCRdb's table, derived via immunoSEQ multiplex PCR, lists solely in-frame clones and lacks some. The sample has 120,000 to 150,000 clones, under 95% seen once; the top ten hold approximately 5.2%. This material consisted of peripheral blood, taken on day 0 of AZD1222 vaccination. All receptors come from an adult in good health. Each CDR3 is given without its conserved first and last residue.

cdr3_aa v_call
ASSVGRGNEQY TRBV13
ASSLAGSSPLH TRBV7-9
ASSLDGPGTGVYKAH TRBV5-1
ASSYAGGGNYGYT TRBV6-6
ASSLLRDGNTIY TRBV7-9
ATSEPGTGWNTEAF TRBV24-1
ASSTRTGLTSYT TRBV9
ASSQDAGPLH TRBV4-2
ASSLLNTVGSPLH TRBV5-5
ASSPTPEQSYGYT TRBV5-4
ASRPRGEKTQY TRBV4-1
ASRGEGWASTDTQY TRBV5-1
ASSDAPATNEKLF TRBV6-5
ASSMVFGNGYT TRBV19
ASAGVSNQPQH TRBV6-5
ASSFEGFRTEAF TRBV7-2
SGLGQGTTGELF TRBV29-1
ASSLSVGDTEAF TRBV7-9
ASSQDGSGAPMNTEAF TRBV4-2
ASSYRVGTRGNTEAF TRBV6-2/TRBV6-3
ASSYREGTQY TRBV12-3/TRBV12-4
ASSRTRRTDTQY TRBV11-1
ASSVDGTNTEAF TRBV9
ASSEFQGVNTEAF TRBV25-1
ASRTDRDYGYT TRBV6-5
ASSFGGQSYEQY TRBV5-6
ASRETGTGANVLT TRBV5-1
ASSSLRLAGVINEQF TRBV7-2
ASSPGDSGNTIY TRBV18
ASSPQGLFQPQH TRBV2
ASSQDRVAGVFYEQF TRBV14
ASSSGTTSNTGELF TRBV6-4
ASSYSLGGYYGYT TRBV6-5